A single sample gave rise to the 15 T cell receptor beta chains below, sequenced in a study of T cell responses to AZD1222 COVID-19 vaccine. This table comes from immunoSEQ multiplex PCR, and its TCRdb copy is limited to in-frame clones, with some not included. This sample yields approximately 200,000 clones, of which 80% to 95% are seen a single time; around 3.7% belongs to the top ten. The sample here was peripheral blood, taken 28 days after the second AZD1222 dose. The receptors derive from an adult who received the AZD1222 COVID-19 vaccine.

The chain recombines TRBV6-4 with TRBJ1-3; 8 nucleotides align to TRBD1. The ends lost 8 bases at V and 1 base at J; junction bases unmatched: 13. The CDR3 is 17 amino acids. Germline V gene lookup returns CDR1 MRHNA and CDR2 SNTAGT. The CDR3, as DNA: TGTGCCAGCCCCACCGGGACAGGCGCAACTTCTGGAAACACCATATATTTT. Translated: CASPTGTGATSGNTIYF.

The chain joins TRBV7-3 to TRBJ2-1; D unresolved. This CDR3 spans 14 amino acids. Trimming took 5 bases from V and 0 from J, leaving 8 bases between them. From germline, CDR1 is SGHTA and CDR2 FQGTGA. The CDR3 region is CASSPVGSYNEQFF. As DNA, the CDR3 is TGTGCCAGCAGCCCAGTGGGCTCCTACAATGAGCAGTTCTTC. The complete variable domain, with remaining parts taken from reference TRBV7-3 and TRBJ2-1, reads GAGVSQTPSNKVTEKGKYVELRCDPISGHTALYWYRQSLGQGPEFLIYFQGTGAADDSGLPNDRFFAVRPEGSVSTLKIQRTERGDSAVYLCASSPVGSYNEQFFGPGTRLTVL.

This clone was seen only once. This chain links TRBV7-2 with TRBJ2-2; 8 bases are shared with TRBD2. The junction had 11 bases not matched to a gene; V was cut back by 1 base and J by 4 bases. The CDR3 runs 18 residues. Germline V gene data show CDR1 as SGHTA and CDR2 as FQGNSA. DNA of the CDR3: TGTGCCAGCAGCTTAGTTGGGACTAGAGGGACGGGCACCGGGGAGCTGTTTTTT. It specifies CASSLVGTRGTGTGELFF. Full variable domain (missing parts from reference TRBV7-2 and TRBJ2-2): GAGVSQSPSNKVTEKGKDVELRCDPISGHTALYWYRQSLGQGLEFLIYFQGNSAPDKSGLPSDRFSAERTGGSVSTLTIQRTQQEDSAVYLCASSLVGTRGTGTGELFFGEGSRLTVL.

This sequence joins TRBV7-8 and TRBJ2-2; TRBD2 might be the D (6 bases). The germline V and J ends were trimmed by 2 bases and 4 bases, with 11 bases remaining between them. Germline CDR1 is SGHVS and CDR2 is FQNEAQ. This CDR3 spans 15 amino acids. CDR3 amino acids: CASSLHWTTTGELFF. The CDR3 DNA sequence: TGTGCCAGCAGCTTACATTGGACTACCACCGGGGAGCTGTTTTTT.

The chain couples TRBV5-6 to TRBJ2-7; no firm D call. CDR1 and CDR2 (germline): SGHDT, YYEEEE. Trimming took off 2 bases at V and 7 bases at J, with 7 bases between the two ends. The CDR3 has 11 amino acids. CDR3 sequence reads: CASSFGTEQYF. CDR3 nucleotide sequence: TGTGCCAGCAGCTTCGGTACGGAGCAGTACTTC.

This chain connects TRBV15 to TRBJ1-2; D call uncertain. V was clipped by 0 bases and J by 4 bases, with 3 bases between them. CDR3 length equals 12 residues. From germline, CDR1 is LNHNV and CDR2 YYDKDF (reference sequence). Written as DNA, the CDR3 is TGTGCCACCAGCAGAGAGTCCTATGGCTACACCTTC. It codes for CATSRESYGYTF.

This rearrangement joins TRBV5-1 to TRBJ2-5; perhaps TRBD2 as D (5 bases). This CDR3 has 14 residues. Germline-derived CDR1 and CDR2 are SGHRS and YFSETQ. V dropped 4 bases and J dropped 4 bases, with 14 bases sitting between them. CDR3 protein: CASSARVVGETQYF. CDR3 sequence (DNA): TGCGCCAGCAGCGCGCGGGTCGTAGGAGAGACCCAGTACTTC.

V is TRBV7-2 and J is TRBJ2-3; TRBD1 might be the D (5 bases). V was cut by 7 bases and J by 6 bases, with 26 bases left in between. Germline CDR1 is SGHTA and CDR2 is FQGNSA. This CDR3 has 17 residues. The CDR3 region is CASISQGGWHRGDTQYF. DNA for the CDR3: TGTGCCAGCATCTCCCAGGGCGGCTGGCACAGAGGCGATACGCAGTATTTT.

This sequence joins TRBV7-9 and TRBJ1-1; D gene unclear. The V gene lost 1 base and the J gene lost 2 bases, with 5 bases spanning the gap. CDR3 length: 13 residues. Germline-derived CDR1 and CDR2 are SEHNR and FQNEAQ (reference sequence). The CDR3: CASSLGDNTEAFF. CDR3 nucleotides: TGTGCCAGCAGCTTAGGAGACAACACTGAAGCTTTCTTT.

The chain has TRBV5-1 and TRBJ2-7; weak D call: TRBD2 (6 bases). Looked up from germline, CDR1 is SGHRS and CDR2 is YFSETQ. The CDR3 has 15 amino acids. V lost 5 bases, J lost 0 bases, and 15 bases lay in between. This chain's CDR3 is CASRSGYGGSYEQYF. CDR3 sequence (DNA): TGCGCCAGCAGATCCGGGTACGGGGGCTCCTACGAGCAGTACTTC.

The chain links TRBV14 to TRBJ1-3; D uncertain. The length of the CDR3 is 14 residues. V lost 4 bases, J lost 9 bases, and 16 bases lay in between. The germline V gene encodes CDR1 SGHDN and CDR2 FVKESK. CDR3 DNA: TGTGCCAGCAGCCTAGGGAGCCTGTACGGCACCATATATTTT. As protein: CASSLGSLYGTIYF.

This clone was seen more than once but under ten times. This rearrangement joins TRBV7-9 to TRBJ1-2; tentatively, D is TRBD1 (6 bases). Germline V gives CDR1 SEHNR, CDR2 FQNEAQ (reference sequence). The CDR3 is made up of 16 amino acids. The V and J ends lost 5 bases and 2 bases respectively, with 18 bases between them. The CDR3 nucleotides read TGTGCCAGCAGCGTCTTGAGGGGGAGGATGAACTATGGCTACACCTTC. Translated: CASSVLRGRMNYGYTF.

The chain recombines TRBV3-1 (or the pseudogene TRBV3-2) with TRBJ2-7; 9 nucleotides agree with TRBD2. CDR3 size: 16 residues. The germline V gene has CDR1 LGHDT and CDR2 YNNKEL (reference sequence). The V and J ends lost 4 bases and 0 bases, in that order; junction bases with no gene match: 7. The DNA of the CDR3 is TGTGCCAGCAGCCTTGGACTAGCGAGTAGCTCCTACGAGCAGTACTTC. Residues: CASSLGLASSSYEQYF.

The chain joins TRBV28 to TRBJ1-2, with TRBD1 identical over 8 bases. CDR3 length: 15 residues. Per germline, CDR1 MDHEN and CDR2 SYDVKM. J lost 2 bases, V lost 2 bases, and 4 bases had no gene match. This chain's CDR3 is CASSLVPGGNYGYTF. In DNA form, the CDR3 reads TGTGCCAGCAGTTTAGTCCCAGGGGGCAACTATGGCTACACCTTC.

The rearrangement links TRBV30 to TRBJ1-3; tentatively, D is TRBD1 (6 bases). Trimming removed 2 bases from V and 1 base from J, with 15 bases in between. Germline-derived CDR1 and CDR2 are GTSNPN and SVGIG (reference sequence). This CDR3 is built from 16 residues. CDR3 in amino acids: CAWSSTGRGSGNTIYF. Written as DNA, the CDR3 is TGTGCCTGGAGTTCCACAGGGAGGGGATCTGGAAACACCATATATTTT.